This T cell receptor (beta chain) comes out of a study of cytomegalovirus exposure and HLA in healthy donors. Use of 60 Vbeta and 13 Jbeta primers characterized the PCR. Data came from immunoSEQ multiplex PCR; TCRdb stores just in-frame clones and leaves some out. The sample records roughly 200,000 clones, 80% being singletons. The CDR3 covers 14 residues. Germline CDR1 and CDR2: LGHNA and YSLEER. V dropped 1 base and J dropped 0 bases, with 7 bases sitting between them. The rearrangement links TRBV4-3 to TRBJ2-7; D call uncertain. This TCR derives from a man aged 35 to 55 in good health and CMV-seronegative. The material sequenced was PBMCs. The CDR3 DNA reads TGCGCCAGCAGCCAAGCGGTCCGCTCCTACGAGCAGTACTTC. It codes for CASSQAVRSYEQYF.